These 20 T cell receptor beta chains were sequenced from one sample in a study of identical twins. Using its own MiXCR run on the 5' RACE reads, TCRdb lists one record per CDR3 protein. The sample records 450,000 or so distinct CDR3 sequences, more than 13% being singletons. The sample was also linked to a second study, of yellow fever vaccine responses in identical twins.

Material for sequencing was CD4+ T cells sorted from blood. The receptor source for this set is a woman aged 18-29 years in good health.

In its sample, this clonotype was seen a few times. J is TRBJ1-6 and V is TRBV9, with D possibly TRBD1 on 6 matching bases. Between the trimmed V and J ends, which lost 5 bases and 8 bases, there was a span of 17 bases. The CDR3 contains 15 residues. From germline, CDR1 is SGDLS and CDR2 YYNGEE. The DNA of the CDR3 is TGTGCCAGCAGTGGTGGTGGCAGGGGTTATTCACCCCTCCACTTT. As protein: CASSGGGRGYSPLHF.

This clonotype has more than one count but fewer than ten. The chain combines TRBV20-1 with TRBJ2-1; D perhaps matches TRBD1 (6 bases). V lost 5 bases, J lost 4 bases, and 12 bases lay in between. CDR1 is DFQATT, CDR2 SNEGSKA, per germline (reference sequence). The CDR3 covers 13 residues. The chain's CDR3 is CSACRDIYNEQFF. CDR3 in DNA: TGCAGTGCTTGCCGGGACATATACAATGAGCAGTTCTTC.

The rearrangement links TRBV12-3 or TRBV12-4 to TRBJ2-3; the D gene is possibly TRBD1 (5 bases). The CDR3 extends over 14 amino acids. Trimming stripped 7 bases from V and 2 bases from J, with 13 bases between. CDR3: CASTPDRVTDTQYF. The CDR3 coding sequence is TGTGCCAGCACTCCCGACAGAGTCACAGATACGCAGTATTTT.

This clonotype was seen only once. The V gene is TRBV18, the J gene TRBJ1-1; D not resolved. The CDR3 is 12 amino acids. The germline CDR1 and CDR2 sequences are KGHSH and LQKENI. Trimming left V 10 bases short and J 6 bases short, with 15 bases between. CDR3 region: CATSQGFAEAFF. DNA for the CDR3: TGTGCCACCTCCCAAGGGTTCGCTGAAGCTTTCTTT.

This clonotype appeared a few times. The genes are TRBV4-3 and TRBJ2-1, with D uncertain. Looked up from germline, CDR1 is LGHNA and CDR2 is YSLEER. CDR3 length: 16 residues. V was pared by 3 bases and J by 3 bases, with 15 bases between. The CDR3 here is CASSHQTGRLYNEQFF. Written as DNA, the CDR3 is TGCGCCAGCAGCCACCAAACCGGACGCCTCTACAATGAGCAGTTCTTC.

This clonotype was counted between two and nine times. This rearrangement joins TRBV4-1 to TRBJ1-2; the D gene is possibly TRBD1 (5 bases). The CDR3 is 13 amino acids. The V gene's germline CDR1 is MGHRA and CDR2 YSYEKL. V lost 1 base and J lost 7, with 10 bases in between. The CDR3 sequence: CASSQAGTLGYTF. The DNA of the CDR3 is TGCGCCAGCAGCCAAGCCGGGACTCTTGGCTACACCTTC.

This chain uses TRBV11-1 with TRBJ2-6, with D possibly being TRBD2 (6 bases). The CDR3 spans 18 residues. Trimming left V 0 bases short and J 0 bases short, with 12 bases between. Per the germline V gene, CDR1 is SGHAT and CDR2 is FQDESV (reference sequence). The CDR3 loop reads CASSLAAGGLSGANVLTF. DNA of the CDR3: TGTGCCAGCAGCTTAGCTGCTGGAGGGCTCTCTGGGGCCAACGTCCTGACTTTC.

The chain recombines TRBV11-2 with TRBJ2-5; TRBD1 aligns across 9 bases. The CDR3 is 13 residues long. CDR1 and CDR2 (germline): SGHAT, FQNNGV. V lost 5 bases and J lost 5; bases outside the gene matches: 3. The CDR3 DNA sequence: TGTGCCAGCAGCCATGGACAGGGGGAGACCCAGTACTTC. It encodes CASSHGQGETQYF. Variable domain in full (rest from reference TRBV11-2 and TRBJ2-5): EAGVAQSPRYKIIEKRQSVAFWCNPISGHATLYWYQQILGQGPKLLIQFQNNGVVDDSQLPKDRFSAERLKGVDSTLKIQPAKLEDSAVYLCASSHGQGETQYFGPGTRLLVL.

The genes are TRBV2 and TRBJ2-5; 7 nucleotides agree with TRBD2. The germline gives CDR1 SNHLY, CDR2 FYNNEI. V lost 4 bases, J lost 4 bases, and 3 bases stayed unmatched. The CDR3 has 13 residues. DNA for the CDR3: TGTGCCAGCAGTGGACTAGCCGGAGAGACCCAGTACTTC. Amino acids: CASSGLAGETQYF.

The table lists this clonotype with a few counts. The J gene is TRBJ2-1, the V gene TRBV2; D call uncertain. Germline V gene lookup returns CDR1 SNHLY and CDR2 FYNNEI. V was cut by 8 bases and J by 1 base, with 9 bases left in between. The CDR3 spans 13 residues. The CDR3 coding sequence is TGTGCCAGCTCATGGCTTTCCTACAATGAGCAGTTCTTC. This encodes CASSWLSYNEQFF.

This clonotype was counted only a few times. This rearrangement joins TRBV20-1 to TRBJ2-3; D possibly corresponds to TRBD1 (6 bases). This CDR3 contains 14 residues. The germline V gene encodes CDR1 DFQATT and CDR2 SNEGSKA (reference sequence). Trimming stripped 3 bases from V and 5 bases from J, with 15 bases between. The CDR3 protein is CSASLGQLGDTQYF. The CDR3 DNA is TGCAGTGCTAGCCTCGGACAGCTGGGAGATACGCAGTATTTT.

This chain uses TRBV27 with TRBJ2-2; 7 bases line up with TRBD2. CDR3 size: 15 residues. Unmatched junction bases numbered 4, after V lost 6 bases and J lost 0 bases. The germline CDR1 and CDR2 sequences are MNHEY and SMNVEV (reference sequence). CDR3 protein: CASRKRDSNTGELFF. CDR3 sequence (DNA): TGTGCCAGCAGGAAGCGGGACTCGAACACCGGGGAGCTGTTTTTT.

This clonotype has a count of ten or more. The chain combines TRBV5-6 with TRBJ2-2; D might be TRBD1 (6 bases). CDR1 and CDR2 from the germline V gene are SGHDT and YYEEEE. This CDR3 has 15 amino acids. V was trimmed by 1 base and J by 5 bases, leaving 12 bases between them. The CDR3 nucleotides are TGTGCCAGCAGCTTGCAGGGGCCTTCTACCGGGGAGCTGTTTTTT. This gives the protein CASSLQGPSTGELFF.

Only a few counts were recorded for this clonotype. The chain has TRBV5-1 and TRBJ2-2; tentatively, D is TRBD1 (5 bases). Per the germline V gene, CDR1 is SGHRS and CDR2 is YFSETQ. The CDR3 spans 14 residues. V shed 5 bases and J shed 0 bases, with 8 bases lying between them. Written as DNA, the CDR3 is TGCGCCAGCAGGGACACTGCGAACACCGGGGAGCTGTTTTTT. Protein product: CASRDTANTGELFF.

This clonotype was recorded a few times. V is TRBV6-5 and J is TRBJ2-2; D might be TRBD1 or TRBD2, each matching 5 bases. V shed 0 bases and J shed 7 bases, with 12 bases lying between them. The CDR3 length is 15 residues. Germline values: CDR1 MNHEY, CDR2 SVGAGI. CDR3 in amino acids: CASSYSTGGFGELFF. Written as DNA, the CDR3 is TGTGCCAGCAGTTACTCCACAGGAGGATTCGGGGAGCTGTTTTTT.

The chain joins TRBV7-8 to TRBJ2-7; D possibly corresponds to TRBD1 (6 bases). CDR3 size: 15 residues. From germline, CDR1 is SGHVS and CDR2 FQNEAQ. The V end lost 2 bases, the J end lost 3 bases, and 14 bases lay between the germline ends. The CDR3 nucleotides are TGTGCCAGCAGCTTACTACCGGGACACGGCTACGAGCAGTACTTC. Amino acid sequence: CASSLLPGHGYEQYF.

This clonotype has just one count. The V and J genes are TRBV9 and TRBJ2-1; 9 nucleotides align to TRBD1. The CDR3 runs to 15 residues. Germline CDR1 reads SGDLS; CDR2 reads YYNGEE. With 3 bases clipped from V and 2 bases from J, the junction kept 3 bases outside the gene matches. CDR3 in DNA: TGTGCCAGCAGCGCCCGGACAGGGGCCTACAATGAGCAGTTCTTC. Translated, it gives CASSARTGAYNEQFF.

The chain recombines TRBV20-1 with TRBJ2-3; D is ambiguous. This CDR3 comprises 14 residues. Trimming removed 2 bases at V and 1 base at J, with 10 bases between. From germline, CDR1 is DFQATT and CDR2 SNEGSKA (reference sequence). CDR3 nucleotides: TGCAGTGCTAGAAAGTCGGTGGGCACAGATACGCAGTATTTT. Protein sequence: CSARKSVGTDTQYF.

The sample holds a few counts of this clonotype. This CDR3 is CASSSHLGTGQETQYF. The CDR3 DNA is TGTGCCAGCAGTTCGCATCTCGGGACAGGCCAAGAGACCCAGTACTTC. This rearrangement joins TRBV12-3 or TRBV12-4 to TRBJ2-5; 8 bases fit TRBD1. Trimming at V came to 4 bases and at J to 1 base, leaving 8 bases not matched to a gene. CDR3 size: 16 residues.

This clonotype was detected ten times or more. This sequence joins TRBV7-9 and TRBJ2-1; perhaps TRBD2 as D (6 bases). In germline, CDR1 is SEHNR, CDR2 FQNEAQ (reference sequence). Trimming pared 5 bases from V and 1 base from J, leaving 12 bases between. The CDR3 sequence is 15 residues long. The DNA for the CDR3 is TGTGCCAGCAGCCGGGACGCGGGATCCTACAATGAGCAGTTCTTC. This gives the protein CASSRDAGSYNEQFF. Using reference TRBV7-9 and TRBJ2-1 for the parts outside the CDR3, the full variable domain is DTGVSQNPRHKITKRGQNVTFRCDPISEHNRLYWYRQTLGQGPEFLTYFQNEAQLEKSRLLSDRFSAERPKGSFSTLEIQRTEQGDSAMYLCASSRDAGSYNEQFFGPGTRLTVL.